Listed here are 14 T cell receptor beta chains from one sample, sequenced in a study of blood T cell repertoires in COVID-19. Sequenced by immunoSEQ multiplex PCR; TCRdb stores in-frame clones only, minus some. The sample carries about 46,000 clones, 86% recorded once. The sample comprised PBMCs or T cells enriched from blood (not recorded which). The receptors were gathered from a woman between 45 and 60 years old who had recovered from COVID-19.

The chain couples TRBV27 to TRBJ2-1, with D tentatively TRBD2 (6 bases). Per the germline V gene, CDR1 is MNHEY and CDR2 is SMNVEV (reference sequence). The CDR3 contains 15 residues. Trimming took 5 bases from V and 0 from J, leaving 11 bases between them. CDR3 in amino acids: CASSKYGSSYNEQFF. CDR3 DNA sequence: TGTGCCAGCAGTAAATACGGGAGCTCCTACAATGAGCAGTTCTTC.

This clone was seen only once. The V call is TRBV4-3, the J call TRBJ2-5, with unresolved D. The length of the CDR3 is 14 residues. CDR1 is LGHNA and CDR2 is YSLEER in the germline V gene. V lost 1 base to trimming and J lost 1 base, with 7 bases between them. CDR3: CASSQGWSQETQYF. CDR3 coding DNA: TGCGCCAGCAGCCAAGGATGGAGCCAAGAGACCCAGTACTTC.

The DNA for the CDR3 is TGCGCCAGCAGCTTTCAGGTCAGCTCCTACGAGCAGTACTTC. Protein sequence: CASSFQVSSYEQYF. This rearrangement joins TRBV5-1 to TRBJ2-7; D gene ambiguous. Germline V gene data show CDR1 as SGHRS and CDR2 as YFSETQ. V was clipped by 2 bases and J by 0 bases, with 9 bases between them. The CDR3 spans 14 residues.

The CDR3 DNA sequence: TGTGCCAGCAGCCAAGTCATTTCAGGCAAGAACACTGAAGCTTTCTTT. This encodes CASSQVISGKNTEAFF. The chain couples TRBV4-2 to TRBJ1-1; D call uncertain. With 1 base removed from V and 1 base from J, the gap between germline ends came to 13 bases. This CDR3 has 16 amino acids. Per germline, CDR1 LGHNA and CDR2 YNFKEQ.

This chain joins TRBV28 and TRBJ2-6, with D perhaps matching TRBD1 (6 bases). The germline V gene has CDR1 MDHEN and CDR2 SYDVKM. CDR3 length: 18 amino acids. Trimming took off 11 bases at V and 0 bases at J, with 23 bases between the two ends. CDR3: CAALATTGRRSGANVLTF. Written as DNA, the CDR3 is TGTGCCGCCTTGGCAACAACAGGGAGACGCTCTGGGGCCAACGTCCTGACTTTC.

CDR3 region: CALLSGGNTNYGYTF. DNA of the CDR3: TGTGCCTTACTAAGCGGCGGGAATACTAACTATGGCTACACCTTC. The chain carries TRBV30 and TRBJ1-2; the D is unclear. The CDR3 loop spans 15 amino acids. V was clipped by 7 bases and J by 0 bases, with 18 bases between them. The germline CDR1 and CDR2 sequences are GTSNPN and SVGIG (reference sequence).

The gene calls are TRBV29-1 and TRBJ2-7, with D uncertain. The CDR3 is 12 residues long. The germline CDR1 and CDR2 sequences are SQVTM and ANQGSEA. V was cut by 7 bases and J by 5 bases, with 15 bases left in between. The CDR3 sequence is CSASGPPHEQYF. CDR3 DNA sequence: TGCAGCGCCTCCGGTCCCCCCCACGAGCAGTACTTC.

This sequence joins TRBV2 and TRBJ1-2; 8 positions match TRBD1. J was trimmed by 5 bases and V by 6 bases; bases with no gene match: 11. The CDR3 runs to 15 residues. The germline gives CDR1 SNHLY, CDR2 FYNNEI. The CDR3 is CASRRGQGGAYGYTF. The CDR3 DNA sequence: TGTGCCAGCAGACGAGGACAGGGAGGGGCGTATGGCTACACCTTC.

The chain links TRBV27 to TRBJ2-6, with D maybe TRBD2 (6 bases). CDR3 length equals 19 residues. With 3 bases removed from V and 0 bases from J, the gap between germline ends came to 18 bases. The germline V gene encodes CDR1 MNHEY and CDR2 SMNVEV (reference sequence). The CDR3 region is CASSLGTPGRLSGANVLTF. For the CDR3, the DNA is TGTGCCAGCAGTTTGGGGACTCCGGGGAGGCTCTCTGGGGCCAACGTCCTGACTTTC.

The chain joins TRBV7-9 to TRBJ1-4, with D possibly TRBD1 on 6 matching bases. CDR1 SEHNR and CDR2 FQNEAQ come from the germline V gene (reference sequence). This CDR3 is 14 amino acids long. The V end lost 4 bases, the J end lost 8 bases, and 14 bases lay between the germline ends. The CDR3 protein is CASSSSGVGEKLFF. In nucleotides, the CDR3 is TGTGCCAGCAGCTCATCAGGGGTGGGGGAAAAACTGTTTTTT.

The V gene is TRBV5-1, the J gene TRBJ1-5, with 7 bases matching TRBD1. This CDR3 has 14 residues. The V gene's germline CDR1 is SGHRS and CDR2 YFSETQ. V was pared by 4 bases and J by 2 bases, with 3 bases of the junction left unmatched. CDR3 protein: CASSLTGGNQPQHF. As DNA, the CDR3 is TGCGCCAGCAGCCTTACAGGGGGCAATCAGCCCCAGCATTTT.

The sample holds one count of this clone. The chain has TRBV7-9 and TRBJ1-4; no clear D. CDR3 length equals 13 residues. The ends were cut back, 2 bases at V and 8 bases at J, with 9 bases in the middle. The germline gives CDR1 SEHNR, CDR2 FQNEAQ (reference sequence). The CDR3 reads CASSLIAGEKLFF. The CDR3 bases are TGTGCCAGCAGCTTAATCGCAGGAGAAAAACTGTTTTTT.

The V call is TRBV5-5, the J call TRBJ2-7; tentatively, D is TRBD1 (5 bases). CDR3 length: 14 residues. Germline CDR1 is SGHKS and CDR2 is YYEKEE (reference sequence). Trimming took 4 bases from V and 2 from J, leaving 13 bases between them. The CDR3 DNA is TGTGCCAGCAGCCGAGAGACAGTTACCTACGAGCAGTACTTC. Protein: CASSRETVTYEQYF.

This rearrangement joins TRBV18 to TRBJ1-1; 8 bases match TRBD1. Looked up from germline, CDR1 is KGHSH and CDR2 is LQKENI. The CDR3 runs to 14 residues. V was clipped by 5 bases and J by 4 bases; unmatched bases: 6. This CDR3 reads CASSTSGGGTEAFF. CDR3 nucleotides: TGTGCCAGCTCAACCTCAGGGGGCGGCACTGAAGCTTTCTTT.